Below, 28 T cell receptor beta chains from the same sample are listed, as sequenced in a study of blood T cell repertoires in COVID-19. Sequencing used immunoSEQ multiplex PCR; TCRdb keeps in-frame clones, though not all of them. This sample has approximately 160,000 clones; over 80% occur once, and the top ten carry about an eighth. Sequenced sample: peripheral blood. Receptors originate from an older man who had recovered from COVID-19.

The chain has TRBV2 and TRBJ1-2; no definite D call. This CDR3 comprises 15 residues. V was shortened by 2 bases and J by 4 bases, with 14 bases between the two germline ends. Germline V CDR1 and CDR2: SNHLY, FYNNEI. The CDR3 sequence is CASSEHGRLSYGYTF. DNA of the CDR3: TGTGCCAGCAGTGAACATGGGAGGCTTTCCTATGGCTACACCTTC.

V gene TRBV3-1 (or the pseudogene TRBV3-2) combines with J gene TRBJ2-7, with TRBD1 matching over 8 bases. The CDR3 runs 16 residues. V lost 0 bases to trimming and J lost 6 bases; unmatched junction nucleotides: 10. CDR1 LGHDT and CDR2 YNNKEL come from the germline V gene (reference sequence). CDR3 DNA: TGTGCCAGCAGCCAAGATCGGGCCAGGGGGCGATCCGAGCAGTACTTC. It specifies CASSQDRARGRSEQYF.

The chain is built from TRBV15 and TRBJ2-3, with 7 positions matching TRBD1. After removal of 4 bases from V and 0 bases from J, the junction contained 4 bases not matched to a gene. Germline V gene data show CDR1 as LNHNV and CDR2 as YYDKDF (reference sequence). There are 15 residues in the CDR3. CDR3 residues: CATSTPGQSTDTQYF. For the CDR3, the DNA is TGTGCCACCAGCACGCCGGGACAGAGCACAGATACGCAGTATTTT. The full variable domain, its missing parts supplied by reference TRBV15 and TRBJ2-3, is DAMVIQNPRYQVTQFGKPVTLSCSQTLNHNVMYWYQQKSSQAPKLLFHYYDKDFNNEADTPDNFQSRRPNTSFCFLDIRSPGLGDTAMYLCATSTPGQSTDTQYFGPGTRLTVL.

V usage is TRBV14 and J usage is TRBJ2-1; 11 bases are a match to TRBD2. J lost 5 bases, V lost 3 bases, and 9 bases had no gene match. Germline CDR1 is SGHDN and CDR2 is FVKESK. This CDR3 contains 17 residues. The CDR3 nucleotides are TGTGCCAGCAGCCACCGCCCGGGACTAGCGGAGGACAATGAGCAGTTCTTC. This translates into CASSHRPGLAEDNEQFF.

CDR3 DNA: TGCAGTGCTAGTCCTCAGCGGTTCTCCTACGAGCAGTACTTC. The encoded protein is CSASPQRFSYEQYF. The rearrangement links TRBV20-1 to TRBJ2-7; the D gene is possibly TRBD2 (5 bases). With 3 bases removed from V and 0 bases from J, the gap between germline ends came to 12 bases. In germline, CDR1 is DFQATT, CDR2 SNEGSKA (reference sequence). The length of the CDR3 is 14 residues.

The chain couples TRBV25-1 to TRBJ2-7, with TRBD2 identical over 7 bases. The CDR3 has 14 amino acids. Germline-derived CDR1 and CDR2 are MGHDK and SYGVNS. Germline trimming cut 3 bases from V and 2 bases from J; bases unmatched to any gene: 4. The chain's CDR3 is CASSDGGGTYEQYF. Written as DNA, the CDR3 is TGTGCCAGCAGTGACGGGGGAGGGACCTACGAGCAGTACTTC.

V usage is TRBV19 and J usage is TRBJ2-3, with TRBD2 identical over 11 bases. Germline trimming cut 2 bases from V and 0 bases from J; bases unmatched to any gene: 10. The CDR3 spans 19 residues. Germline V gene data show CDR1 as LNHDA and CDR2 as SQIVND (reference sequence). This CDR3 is CASSISSGRRAVSTDTQYF. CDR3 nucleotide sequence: TGTGCCAGTAGTATATCTAGCGGGAGGCGAGCCGTTAGCACAGATACGCAGTATTTT.

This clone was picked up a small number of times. CDR3 nucleotides: TGCGCCAGCAGTGAGTCGATGCGGCTAGCGGGACGCAATGAGCAGTTCTTC. Protein: CASSESMRLAGRNEQFF. The chain joins TRBV10-1 to TRBJ2-1, with TRBD2 matching 9 bases. The CDR3 contains 17 residues. J gave up 6 bases and V 0 bases, and 9 bases lay outside the gene matches. From germline, CDR1 is WNHNN and CDR2 SYGVQD (reference sequence).

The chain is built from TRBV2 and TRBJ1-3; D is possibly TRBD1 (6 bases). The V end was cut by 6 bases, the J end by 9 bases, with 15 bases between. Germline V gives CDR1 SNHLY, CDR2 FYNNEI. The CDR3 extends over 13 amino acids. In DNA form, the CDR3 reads TGTGCCAGCAGCCGGGACACGAGTGTCACCATATATTTT. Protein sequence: CASSRDTSVTIYF. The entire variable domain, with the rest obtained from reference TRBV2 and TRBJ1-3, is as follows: EPEVTQTPSHQVTQMGQEVILRCVPISNHLYFYWYRQILGQKVEFLVSFYNNEISEKSEIFDDQFSVERPDGSNFTLKIRSTKLEDSAMYFCASSRDTSVTIYFGEGSWLTVV.

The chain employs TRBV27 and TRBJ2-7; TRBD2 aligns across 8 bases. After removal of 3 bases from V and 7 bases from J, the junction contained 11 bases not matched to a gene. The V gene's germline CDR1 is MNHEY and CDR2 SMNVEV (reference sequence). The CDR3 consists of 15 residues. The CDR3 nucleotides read TGTGCCAGCAGTTTCGGAGCGGGAGAGTTAGAGGAGCAGTACTTC. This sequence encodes CASSFGAGELEEQYF.

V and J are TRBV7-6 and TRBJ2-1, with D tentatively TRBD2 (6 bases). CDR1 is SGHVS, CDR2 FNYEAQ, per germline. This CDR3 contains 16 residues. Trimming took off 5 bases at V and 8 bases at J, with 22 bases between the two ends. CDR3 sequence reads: CASSGRGLVLTDEQFF. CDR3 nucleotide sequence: TGTGCCAGCAGCGGGCGGGGACTGGTCCTTACGGATGAGCAGTTCTTC.

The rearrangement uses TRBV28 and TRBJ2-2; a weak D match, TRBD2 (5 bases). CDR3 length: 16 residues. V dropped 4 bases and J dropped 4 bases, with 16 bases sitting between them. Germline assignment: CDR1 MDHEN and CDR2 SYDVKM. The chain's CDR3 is CASSSLKWESTGELFF. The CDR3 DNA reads TGTGCCAGCAGTTCTCTAAAGTGGGAGAGCACCGGGGAGCTGTTTTTT.

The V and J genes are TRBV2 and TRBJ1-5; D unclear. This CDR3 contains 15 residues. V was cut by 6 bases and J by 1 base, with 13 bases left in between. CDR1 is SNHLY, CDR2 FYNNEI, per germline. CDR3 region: CASSYLRGSNQPQHF. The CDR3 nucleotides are TGTGCCAGCAGCTACCTAAGAGGGAGCAATCAGCCCCAGCATTTT.

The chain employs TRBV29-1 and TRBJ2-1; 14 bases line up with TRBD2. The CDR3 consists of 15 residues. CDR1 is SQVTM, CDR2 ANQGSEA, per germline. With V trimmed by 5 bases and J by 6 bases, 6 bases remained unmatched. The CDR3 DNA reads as TGCAGCGTTCTGTCCGGGACTAGCGGGAGCAATGAGCAGTTCTTC. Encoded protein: CSVLSGTSGSNEQFF.

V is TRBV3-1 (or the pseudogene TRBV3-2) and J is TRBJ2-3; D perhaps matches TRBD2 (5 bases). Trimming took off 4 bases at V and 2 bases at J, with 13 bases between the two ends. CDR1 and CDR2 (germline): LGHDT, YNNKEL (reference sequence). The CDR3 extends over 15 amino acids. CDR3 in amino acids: CASSPGGVFTDTQYF. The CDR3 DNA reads TGTGCCAGCAGCCCTGGAGGCGTTTTCACAGATACGCAGTATTTT.

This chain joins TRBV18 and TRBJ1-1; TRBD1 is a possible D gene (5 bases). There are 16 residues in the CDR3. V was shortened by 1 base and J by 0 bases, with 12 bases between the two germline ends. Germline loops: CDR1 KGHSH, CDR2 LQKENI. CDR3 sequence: CASSPRSGSMNTEAFF. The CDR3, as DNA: TGTGCCAGCTCACCACGCTCAGGGTCCATGAACACTGAAGCTTTCTTT.

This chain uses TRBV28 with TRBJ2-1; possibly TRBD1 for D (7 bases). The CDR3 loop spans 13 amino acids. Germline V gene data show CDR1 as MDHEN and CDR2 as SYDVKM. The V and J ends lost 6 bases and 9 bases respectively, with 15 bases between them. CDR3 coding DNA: TGTGCCAGCAGCGCGGGACAGTCTGGTGAGCAGTTCTTC. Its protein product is CASSAGQSGEQFF.

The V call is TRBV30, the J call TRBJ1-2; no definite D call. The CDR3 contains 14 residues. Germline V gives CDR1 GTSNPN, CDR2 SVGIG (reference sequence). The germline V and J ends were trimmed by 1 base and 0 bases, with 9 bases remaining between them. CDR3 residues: CAWSEGGANYGYTF. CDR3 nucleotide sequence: TGTGCCTGGAGTGAGGGAGGTGCTAACTATGGCTACACCTTC.

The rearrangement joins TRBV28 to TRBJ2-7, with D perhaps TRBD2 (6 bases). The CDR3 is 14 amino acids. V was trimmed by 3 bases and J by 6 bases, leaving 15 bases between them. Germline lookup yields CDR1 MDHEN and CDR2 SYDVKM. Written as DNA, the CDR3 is TGTGCCAGCAGTTTTCCCGGGGGAGGACCCGAGCAGTACTTC. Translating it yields CASSFPGGGPEQYF. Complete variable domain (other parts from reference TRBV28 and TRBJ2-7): DVKVTQSSRYLVKRTGEKVFLECVQDMDHENMFWYRQDPGLGLRLIYFSYDVKMKEKGDIPEGYSVSREKKERFSLILESASTNQTSMYLCASSFPGGGPEQYFGPGTRLTVT.

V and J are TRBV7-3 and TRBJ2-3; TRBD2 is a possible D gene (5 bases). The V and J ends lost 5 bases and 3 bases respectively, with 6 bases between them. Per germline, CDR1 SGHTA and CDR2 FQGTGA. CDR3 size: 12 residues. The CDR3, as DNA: TGTGCCAGCAGCCCGGGGACAGATACGCAGTATTTT. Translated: CASSPGTDTQYF.

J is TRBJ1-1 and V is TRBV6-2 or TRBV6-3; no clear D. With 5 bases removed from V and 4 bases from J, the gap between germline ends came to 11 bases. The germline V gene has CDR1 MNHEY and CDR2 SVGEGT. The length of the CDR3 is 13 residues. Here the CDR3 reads CASSRKLGTEAFF. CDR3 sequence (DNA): TGTGCCAGCAGTCGGAAGCTAGGCACTGAAGCTTTCTTT.

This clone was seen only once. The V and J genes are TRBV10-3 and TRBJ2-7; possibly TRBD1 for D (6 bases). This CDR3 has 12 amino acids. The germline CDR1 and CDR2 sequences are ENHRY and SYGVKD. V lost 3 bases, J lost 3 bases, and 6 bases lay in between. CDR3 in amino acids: CAISEGGYEQYF. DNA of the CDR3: TGTGCCATCAGTGAAGGGGGCTACGAGCAGTACTTC.

CDR3 coding DNA: TGTGCCAGCAGTACCCTTCAGGCGGGAGAGGGCACAGATACGCAGTATTTT. Translating it yields CASSTLQAGEGTDTQYF. V and J are TRBV7-9 and TRBJ2-3; 7 bases agree with TRBD2. This CDR3 region has 17 residues. Per germline, CDR1 SEHNR and CDR2 FQNEAQ (reference sequence). J lost 1 base, V lost 6 bases, and 13 bases had no gene match.

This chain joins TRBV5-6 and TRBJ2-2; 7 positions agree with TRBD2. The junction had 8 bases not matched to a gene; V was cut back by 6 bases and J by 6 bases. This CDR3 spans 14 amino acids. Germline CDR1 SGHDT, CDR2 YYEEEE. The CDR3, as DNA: TGTGCCAGCACCAACGGGGCGGGGGCCGGGGAGCTGTTTTTT. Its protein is CASTNGAGAGELFF.

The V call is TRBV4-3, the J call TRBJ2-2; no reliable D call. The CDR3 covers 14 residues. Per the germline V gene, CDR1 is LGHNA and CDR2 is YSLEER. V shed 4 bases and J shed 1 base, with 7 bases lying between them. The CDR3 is CASSLQMNTGELFF. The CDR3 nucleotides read TGCGCCAGCAGCCTTCAGATGAACACCGGGGAGCTGTTTTTT.

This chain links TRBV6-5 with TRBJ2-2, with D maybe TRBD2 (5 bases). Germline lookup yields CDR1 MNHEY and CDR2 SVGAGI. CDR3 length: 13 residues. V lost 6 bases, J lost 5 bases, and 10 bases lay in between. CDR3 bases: TGTGCCAGCAGGCCCCCGGGGACCGGGGAGCTGTTTTTT. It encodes CASRPPGTGELFF.

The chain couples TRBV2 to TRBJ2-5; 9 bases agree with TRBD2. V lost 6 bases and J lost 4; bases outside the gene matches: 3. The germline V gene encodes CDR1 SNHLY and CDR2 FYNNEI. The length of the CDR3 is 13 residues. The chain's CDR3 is CASRLREGETQYF. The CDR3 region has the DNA TGTGCCAGCAGGTTGCGGGAGGGAGAGACCCAGTACTTC.

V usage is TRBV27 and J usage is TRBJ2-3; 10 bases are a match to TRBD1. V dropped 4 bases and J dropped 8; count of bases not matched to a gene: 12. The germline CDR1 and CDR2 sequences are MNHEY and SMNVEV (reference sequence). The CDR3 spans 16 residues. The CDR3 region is CASSSWTGGLGGTQYF. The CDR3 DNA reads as TGTGCCAGCAGTTCTTGGACAGGGGGACTGGGTGGTACGCAGTATTTT.